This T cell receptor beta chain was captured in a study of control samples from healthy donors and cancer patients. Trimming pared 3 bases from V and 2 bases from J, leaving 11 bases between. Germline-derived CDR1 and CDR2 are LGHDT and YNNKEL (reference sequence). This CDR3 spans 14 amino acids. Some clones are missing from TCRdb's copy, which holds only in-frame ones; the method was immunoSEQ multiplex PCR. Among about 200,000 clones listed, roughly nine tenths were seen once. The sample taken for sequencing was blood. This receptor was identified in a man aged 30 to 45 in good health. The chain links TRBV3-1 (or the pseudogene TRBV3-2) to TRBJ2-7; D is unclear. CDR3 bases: TGTGCCAGCAGCCACTCCAGGACCCCCTACGAGCAGTACTTC. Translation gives CASSHSRTPYEQYF.